Listed below are T cell receptor beta chains from one sample, sequenced in a study of somatic mutations in cytotoxic T cells in rheumatoid arthritis. Using immunoSEQ multiplex PCR, the repertoire was profiled, and TCRdb retains in-frame clones only, with some absent. The table has fewer than 20,000 clones, about 80% seen once; the top ten hold 8.9%. The sequenced material came from CD8+ T cells sorted from blood. The receptors were sampled from an adult with rheumatoid arthritis. Each CDR3 is given with its conserved first and last residue. The D gene is left open where the match is weak. Only part of the rows carry a size: once, few, many, or a class if the clone is expanded.

-	TRBJ1-4	TRBD1	TRBV2	CASTYRGYKLFF	TGTGCCAGCACCTACAGGGGGTATAAACTGTTTTTT
-	TRBJ2-1	TRBD2	TRBV9	CASSVGSGTLNEQFF	TGTGCCAGCAGCGTAGGAAGCGGGACCCTTAATGAGCAGTTCTTC
-	TRBJ2-7	TRBD2	TRBV7-9	CAIEGGNEQYF	TGTGCCATCGAGGGAGGGAACGAGCAGTACTTC
-	TRBJ1-2	-	TRBV9	CASSANIGGGNYGYTF	TGTGCCAGCAGCGCGAATATCGGGGGAGGTAACTATGGCTACACCTTC
few	TRBJ2-2	TRBD2	TRBV6-5	CASSWTSANTGELFF	TGTGCCAGCAGTTGGACTAGCGCGAACACCGGGGAGCTGTTTTTT
-	TRBJ2-2	-	TRBV5-5	CASSLAWQGLTGELFF	TGTGCCAGCAGCTTGGCCTGGCAGGGGCTAACCGGGGAGCTGTTTTTT
few	TRBJ1-5	-	TRBV2	CASSGEDWGNQPQHF	TGTGCCAGCAGTGGTGAGGACTGGGGCAATCAGCCCCAGCATTTT
once	TRBJ2-1	-	TRBV10-2	CASNGGSYNEQFF	TGCGCCAGCAACGGAGGCTCCTACAATGAGCAGTTCTTC
-	TRBJ1-2	TRBD1	TRBV19	CASSIPSGQGVRGYTF	TGTGCCAGTAGTATACCTTCGGGACAGGGGGTGCGGGGCTACACCTTC
-	TRBJ2-1	TRBD1	TRBV5-1	CASSPGQGRPPTDEQFF	TGCGCCAGCAGCCCGGGACAGGGCCGCCCCCCGACAGATGAGCAGTTCTTC
-	TRBJ2-1	TRBD2	TRBV19	CASSPLRLAGDLLEDEQFF	TGTGCCAGTAGCCCCTTGAGACTAGCGGGAGATCTCCTGGAGGATGAGCAGTTCTTC
-	TRBJ2-3	-	TRBV9	CASSVQGNPDTQYF	TGTGCCAGCAGCGTACAGGGTAACCCAGATACGCAGTATTTT
-	TRBJ1-2	-	TRBV4-1	CASSQVKRDGGYGYTF	TGCGCCAGCAGCCAAGTGAAAAGGGACGGAGGCTATGGCTACACCTTC
-	TRBJ2-2	-	TRBV7-9	CASRPATGELFF	TGTGCCAGCAGGCCCGCCACCGGGGAGCTGTTTTTT
-	TRBJ2-2	TRBD1	TRBV29-1	CSVTDRETGELFF	TGCAGCGTGACGGACAGGGAGACCGGGGAGCTGTTTTTT
-	TRBJ2-7	-	TRBV5-1	CASSPLGQTYEQYF	TGCGCCAGCAGCCCACTCGGACAGACCTACGAGCAGTACTTC
-	TRBJ2-7	TRBD2	TRBV11-2	CASSSPGLGWGEQYF	TGTGCCAGCAGCTCCCCCGGACTAGGGTGGGGCGAGCAGTACTTC
-	TRBJ1-6	-	TRBV6-6	CASSYTDPRLFSPLHF	TGTGCCAGCAGCTATACAGACCCCAGGCTGTTTTCACCCCTCCACTTT
-	TRBJ2-1	TRBD2	TRBV16	CASSLLAGDNNEQFF	TGTGCCAGCAGCTTACTAGCGGGAGACAACAATGAGCAGTTCTTC
-	TRBJ2-7	TRBD1	TRBV2	CASGTGGRNEQYF	TGTGCCAGCGGGACAGGGGGGCGAAACGAGCAGTACTTC
-	TRBJ1-2	-	TRBV27	CASSLSKDGANYGYTF	TGTGCCAGCAGTTTATCAAAGGACGGAGCTAACTATGGCTACACCTTC